This T cell receptor beta chain was captured by sequencing in a study of blood T cell repertoires in COVID-19. Overall study context: Sources were T cells, B-cell-depleted T cells, or PBMCs; the material itself was cDNA or gDNA.

The CDR3 runs 16 residues. Germline V CDR1 and CDR2: SGHNT, YYREEE (reference sequence). The V end lost 4 bases, the J end lost 7 bases, and 18 bases lay between the germline ends. In the study's own analysis: Counts of nucleated cells, estimated from reference gene primer amplification, were obtained. Data came from immunoSEQ multiplex PCR; TCRdb stores just in-frame clones and leaves some out. The V and J calls and clone size come from that table; D and trimming were worked out from the DNA. The profile shows over 150,000 clones, around 86% of them singletons. Sequencing was carried out using peripheral blood. V is TRBV5-4 and J is TRBJ1-6; D is perhaps TRBD1 (6 bases). This TCR was recovered from a man in his 60s with COVID-19, enrolled during active disease. In DNA, the CDR3 is TGTGCCAGCAGCCTTTCCGGGACATCAGGAAATTCACCCCTCCACTTT. This encodes CASSLSGTSGNSPLHF.